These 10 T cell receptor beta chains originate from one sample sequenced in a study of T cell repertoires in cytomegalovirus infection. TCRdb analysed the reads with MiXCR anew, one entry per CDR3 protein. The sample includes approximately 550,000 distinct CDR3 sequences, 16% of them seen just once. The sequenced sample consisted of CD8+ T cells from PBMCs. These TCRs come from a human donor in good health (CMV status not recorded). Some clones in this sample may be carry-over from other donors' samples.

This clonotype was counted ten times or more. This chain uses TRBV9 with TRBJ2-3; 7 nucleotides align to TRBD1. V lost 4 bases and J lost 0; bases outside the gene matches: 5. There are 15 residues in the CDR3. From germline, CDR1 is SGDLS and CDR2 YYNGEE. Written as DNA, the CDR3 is TGTGCCAGCAGCCGTTCAGGGGGTAGCACAGATACGCAGTATTTT. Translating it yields CASSRSGGSTDTQYF.

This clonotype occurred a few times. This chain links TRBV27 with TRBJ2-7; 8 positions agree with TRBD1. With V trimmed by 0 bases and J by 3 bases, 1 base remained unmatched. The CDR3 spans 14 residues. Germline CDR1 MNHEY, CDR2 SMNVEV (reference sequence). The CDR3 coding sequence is TGTGCCAGCAGTTTATCGACAGGGGACTACGAGCAGTACTTC. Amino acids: CASSLSTGDYEQYF.

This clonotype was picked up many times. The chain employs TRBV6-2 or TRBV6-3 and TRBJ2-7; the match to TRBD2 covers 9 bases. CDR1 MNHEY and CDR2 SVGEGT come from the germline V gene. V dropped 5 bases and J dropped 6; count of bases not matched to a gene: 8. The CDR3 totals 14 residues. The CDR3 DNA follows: TGTGCCAGCAGTACCGGGACTAGCTGGGGCGAGCAGTACTTC. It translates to CASSTGTSWGEQYF.

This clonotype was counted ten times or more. The CDR3: CASSYPRTRGAEKLFF. The CDR3 region has the DNA TGTGCCAGCAGCTACCCCAGAACCAGGGGGGCTGAAAAACTGTTTTTT. V and J are TRBV7-9 and TRBJ1-4, with 7 bases that match TRBD1. The CDR3 sequence is 16 residues long. Germline values: CDR1 SEHNR, CDR2 FQNEAQ (reference sequence). V dropped 4 bases and J dropped 7; count of bases not matched to a gene: 12. Full variable domain (rest looked up from reference TRBV7-9 and TRBJ1-4): DTGVSQNPRHKITKRGQNVTFRCDPISEHNRLYWYRQTLGQGPEFLTYFQNEAQLEKSRLLSDRFSAERPKGSFSTLEIQRTEQGDSAMYLCASSYPRTRGAEKLFFGSGTQLSVL.

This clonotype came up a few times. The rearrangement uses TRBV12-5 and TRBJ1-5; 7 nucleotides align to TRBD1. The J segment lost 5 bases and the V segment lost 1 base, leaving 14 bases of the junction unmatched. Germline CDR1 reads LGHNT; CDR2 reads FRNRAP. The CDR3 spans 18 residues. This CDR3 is CASGLDRQGAGMDQPQHF. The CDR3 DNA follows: TGTGCTAGTGGTTTGGACCGACAGGGAGCCGGTATGGATCAGCCCCAGCATTTT. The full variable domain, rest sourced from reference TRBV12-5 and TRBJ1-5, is DARVTQTPRHKVTEMGQEVTMRCQPILGHNTVFWYRQTMMQGLELLAYFRNRAPLDDSGMPKDRFSAEMPDATLATLKIQPSEPRDSAVYFCASGLDRQGAGMDQPQHFGDGTRLSIL.

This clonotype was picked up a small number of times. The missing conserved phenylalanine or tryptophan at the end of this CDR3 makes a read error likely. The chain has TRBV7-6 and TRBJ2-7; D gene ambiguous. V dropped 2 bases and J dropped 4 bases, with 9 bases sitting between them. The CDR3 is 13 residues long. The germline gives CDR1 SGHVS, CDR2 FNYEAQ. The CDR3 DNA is TGTGCCAGCAGCTTAAATCCCGAATACGAGCAGTACTTA. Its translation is CASSLNPEYEQYL.

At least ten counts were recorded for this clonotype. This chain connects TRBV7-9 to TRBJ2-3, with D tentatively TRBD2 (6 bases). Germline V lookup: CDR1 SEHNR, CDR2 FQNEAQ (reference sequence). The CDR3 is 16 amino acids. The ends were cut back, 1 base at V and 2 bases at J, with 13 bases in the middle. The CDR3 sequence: CASSLEWQDYTDTQYF. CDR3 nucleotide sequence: TGTGCCAGCAGCTTAGAGTGGCAGGACTACACAGATACGCAGTATTTT.

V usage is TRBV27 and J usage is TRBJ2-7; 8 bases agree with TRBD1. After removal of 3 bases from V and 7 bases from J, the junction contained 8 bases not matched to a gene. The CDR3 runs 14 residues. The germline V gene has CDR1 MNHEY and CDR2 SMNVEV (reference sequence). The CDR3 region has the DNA TGTGCCAGCAGTTTCACAGGGGGACCCTCGGAGCAGTACTTC. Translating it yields CASSFTGGPSEQYF.

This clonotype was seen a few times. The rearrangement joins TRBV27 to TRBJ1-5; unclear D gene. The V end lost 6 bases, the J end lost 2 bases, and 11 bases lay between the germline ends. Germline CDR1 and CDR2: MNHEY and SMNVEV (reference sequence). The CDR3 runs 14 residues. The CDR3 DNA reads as TGTGCCAGCAGCGACACCTCACGCAATCAGCCCCAGCATTTT. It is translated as CASSDTSRNQPQHF.

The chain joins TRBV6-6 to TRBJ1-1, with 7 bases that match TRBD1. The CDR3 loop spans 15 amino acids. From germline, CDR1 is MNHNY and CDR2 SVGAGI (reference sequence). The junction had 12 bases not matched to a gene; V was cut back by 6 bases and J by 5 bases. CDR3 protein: CASRVQRGLYTEAFF. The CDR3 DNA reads TGTGCCAGCAGGGTACAGAGGGGGCTATATACTGAAGCTTTCTTT.